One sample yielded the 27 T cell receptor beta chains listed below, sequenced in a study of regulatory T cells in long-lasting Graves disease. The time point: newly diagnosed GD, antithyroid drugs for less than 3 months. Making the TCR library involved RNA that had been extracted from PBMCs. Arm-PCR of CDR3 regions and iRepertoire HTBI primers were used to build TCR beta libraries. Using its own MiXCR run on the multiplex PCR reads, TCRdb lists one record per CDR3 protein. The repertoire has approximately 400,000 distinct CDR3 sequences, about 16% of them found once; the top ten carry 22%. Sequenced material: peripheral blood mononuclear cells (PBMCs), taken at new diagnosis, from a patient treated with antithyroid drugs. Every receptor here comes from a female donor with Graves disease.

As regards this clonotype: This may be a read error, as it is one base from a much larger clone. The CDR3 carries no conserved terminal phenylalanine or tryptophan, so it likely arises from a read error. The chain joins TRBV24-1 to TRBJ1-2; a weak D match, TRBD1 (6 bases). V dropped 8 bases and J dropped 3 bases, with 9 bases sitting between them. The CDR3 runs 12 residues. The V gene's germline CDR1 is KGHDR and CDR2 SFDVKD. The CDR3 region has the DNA TGTGCCACCATGGACAGCCACTATGGCTACACCCTC. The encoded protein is CATMDSHYGYTL.

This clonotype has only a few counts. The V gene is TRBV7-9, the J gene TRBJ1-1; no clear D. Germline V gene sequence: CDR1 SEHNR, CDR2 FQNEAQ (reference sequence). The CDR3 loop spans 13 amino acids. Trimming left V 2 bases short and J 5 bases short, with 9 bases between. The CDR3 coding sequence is TGTGCCAGCAGCTTAAACGGAGGGACTGAAGCTTTCTTT. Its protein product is CASSLNGGTEAFF.

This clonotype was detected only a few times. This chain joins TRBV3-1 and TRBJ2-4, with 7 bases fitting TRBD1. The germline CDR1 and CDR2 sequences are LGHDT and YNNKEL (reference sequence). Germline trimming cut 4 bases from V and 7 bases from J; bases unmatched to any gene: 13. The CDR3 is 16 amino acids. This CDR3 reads CASSLTVSGGGNIQYF. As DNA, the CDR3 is TGTGCCAGCAGCCTGACCGTTTCAGGGGGTGGGAACATTCAGTACTTC.

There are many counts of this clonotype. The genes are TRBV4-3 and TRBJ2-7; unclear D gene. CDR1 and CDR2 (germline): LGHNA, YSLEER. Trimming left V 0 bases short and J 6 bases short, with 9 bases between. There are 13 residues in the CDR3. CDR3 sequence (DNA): TGCGCCAGCAGCCAAGACTGGTCAGCCGAGCAGTACTTC. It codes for CASSQDWSAEQYF.

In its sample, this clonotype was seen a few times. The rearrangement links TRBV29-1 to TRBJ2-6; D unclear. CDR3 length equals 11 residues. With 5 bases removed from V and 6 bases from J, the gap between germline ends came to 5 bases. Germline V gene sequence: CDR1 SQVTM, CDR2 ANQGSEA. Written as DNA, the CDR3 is TGCAGCGTTCCCTCGGCCAACGTCCTGACTTTC. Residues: CSVPSANVLTF.

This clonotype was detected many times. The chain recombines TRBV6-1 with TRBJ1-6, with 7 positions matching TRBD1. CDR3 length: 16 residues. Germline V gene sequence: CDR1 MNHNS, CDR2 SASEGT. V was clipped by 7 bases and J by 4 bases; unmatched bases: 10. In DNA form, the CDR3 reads TGTGCCAGCATGGGATCCCCGGGACAGTATAATTCACCCCTCCACTTT. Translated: CASMGSPGQYNSPLHF.

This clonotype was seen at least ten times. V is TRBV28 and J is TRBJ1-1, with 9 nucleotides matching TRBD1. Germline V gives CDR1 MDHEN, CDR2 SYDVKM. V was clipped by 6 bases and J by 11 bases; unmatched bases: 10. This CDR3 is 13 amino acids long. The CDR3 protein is CASSRDRVVSAFF. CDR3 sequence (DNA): TGTGCCAGCAGCCGGGACAGGGTCGTTTCTGCTTTCTTT.

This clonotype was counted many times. CDR3 amino acids: CAWSGGLNGAFF. Here the CDR3 DNA reads TGTGCCTGGAGTGGGGGACTAAACGGGGCTTTCTTT. The rearrangement links TRBV30 to TRBJ1-1; the D gene is possibly TRBD1 (5 bases). This CDR3 contains 12 residues. The V end was cut by 1 base, the J end by 11 bases, with 14 bases between. Germline CDR1 and CDR2: GTSNPN and SVGIG (reference sequence). Variable domain in full (rest from reference TRBV30 and TRBJ1-1): SQTIHQWPATLVQPVGSPLSLECTVEGTSNPNLYWYRQAAGRGLQLLFYSVGIGQISSEVPQNLSASRPQDRQFILSSKKLLLSDSGFYLCAWSGGLNGAFFGQGTRLTVV.

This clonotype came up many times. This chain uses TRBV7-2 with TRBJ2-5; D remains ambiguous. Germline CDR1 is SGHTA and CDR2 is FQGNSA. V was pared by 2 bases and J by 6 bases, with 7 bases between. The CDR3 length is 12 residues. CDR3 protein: CASSLLGQTQYF. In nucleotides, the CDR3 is TGTGCCAGCAGCTTACTCGGCCAGACCCAGTACTTC.

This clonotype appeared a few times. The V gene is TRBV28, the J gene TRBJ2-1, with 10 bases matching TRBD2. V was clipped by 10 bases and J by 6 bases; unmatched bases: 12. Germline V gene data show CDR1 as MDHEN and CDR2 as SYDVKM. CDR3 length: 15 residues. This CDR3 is CATGLLAGGFNEQFF. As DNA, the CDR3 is TGTGCCACGGGACTATTAGCGGGAGGATTCAATGAGCAGTTCTTC. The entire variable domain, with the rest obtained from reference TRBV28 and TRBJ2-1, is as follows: DVKVTQSSRYLVKRTGEKVFLECVQDMDHENMFWYRQDPGLGLRLIYFSYDVKMKEKGDIPEGYSVSREKKERFSLILESASTNQTSMYLCATGLLAGGFNEQFFGPGTRLTVL.

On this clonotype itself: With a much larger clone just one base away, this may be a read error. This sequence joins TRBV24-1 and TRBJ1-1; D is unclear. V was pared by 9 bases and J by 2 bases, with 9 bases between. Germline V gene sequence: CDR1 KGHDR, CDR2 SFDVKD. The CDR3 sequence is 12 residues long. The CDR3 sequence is CATRVANTEAFF. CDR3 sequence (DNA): TGTGCCACCCGGGTAGCTAACACTGAAGCTTTCTTT.

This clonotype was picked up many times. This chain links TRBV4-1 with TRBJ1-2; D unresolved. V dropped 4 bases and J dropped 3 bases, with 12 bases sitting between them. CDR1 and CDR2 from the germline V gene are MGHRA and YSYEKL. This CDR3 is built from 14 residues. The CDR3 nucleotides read TGCGCCAGCAGCCGGAGGTGGGTAGACTATGGCTACACCTTC. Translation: CASSRRWVDYGYTF.

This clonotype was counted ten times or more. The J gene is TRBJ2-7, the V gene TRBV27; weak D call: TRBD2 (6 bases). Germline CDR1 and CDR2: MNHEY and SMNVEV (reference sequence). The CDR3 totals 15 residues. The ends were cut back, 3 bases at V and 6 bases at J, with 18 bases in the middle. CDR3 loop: CASSFDSGAVGEQYF. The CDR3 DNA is TGTGCCAGCAGTTTCGATTCGGGAGCAGTCGGCGAGCAGTACTTC.

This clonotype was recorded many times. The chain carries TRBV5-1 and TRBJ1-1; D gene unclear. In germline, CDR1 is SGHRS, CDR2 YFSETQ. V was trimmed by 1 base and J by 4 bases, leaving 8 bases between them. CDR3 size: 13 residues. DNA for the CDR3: TGCGCCAGCAGCTTGTATGTTGGCACTGAAGCTTTCTTT. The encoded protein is CASSLYVGTEAFF. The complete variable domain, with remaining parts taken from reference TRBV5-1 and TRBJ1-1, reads KAGVTQTPRYLIKTRGQQVTLSCSPISGHRSVSWYQQTPGQGLQFLFEYFSETQRNKGNFPGRFSGRQFSNSRSEMNVSTLELGDSALYLCASSLYVGTEAFFGQGTRLTVV.

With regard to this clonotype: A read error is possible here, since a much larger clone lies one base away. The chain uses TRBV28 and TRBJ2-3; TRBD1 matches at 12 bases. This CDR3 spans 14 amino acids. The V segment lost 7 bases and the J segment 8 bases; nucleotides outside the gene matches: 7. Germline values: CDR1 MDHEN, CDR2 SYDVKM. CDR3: CASKGQGASGTQYF. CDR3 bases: TGTGCCAGCAAGGGACAGGGGGCTTCAGGTACGCAGTATTTT.

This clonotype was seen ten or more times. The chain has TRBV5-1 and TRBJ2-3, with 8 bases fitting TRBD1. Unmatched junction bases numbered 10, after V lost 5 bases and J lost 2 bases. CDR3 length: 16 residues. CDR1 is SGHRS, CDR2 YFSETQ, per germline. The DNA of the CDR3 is TGCGCCAGCAGTTCGAGGACAGGGCAAAACACAGATACGCAGTATTTT. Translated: CASSSRTGQNTDTQYF.

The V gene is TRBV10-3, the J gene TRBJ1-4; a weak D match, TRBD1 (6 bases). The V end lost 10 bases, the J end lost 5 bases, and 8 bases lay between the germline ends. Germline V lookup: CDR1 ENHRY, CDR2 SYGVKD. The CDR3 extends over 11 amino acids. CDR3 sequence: CATQGNEKLFF. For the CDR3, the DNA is TGTGCCACACAGGGAAATGAAAAACTGTTTTTT.

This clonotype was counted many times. For the CDR3, the DNA is TGCGCCAGCAGCCAAGACAGGGACAATGAGCAGTTCTTC. Its protein product is CASSQDRDNEQFF. The gene calls are TRBV4-1 and TRBJ2-1; D possibly corresponds to TRBD1 (5 bases). The CDR3 has 13 amino acids. V lost 0 bases and J lost 5, with 5 bases in between. The germline V gene encodes CDR1 MGHRA and CDR2 YSYEKL.

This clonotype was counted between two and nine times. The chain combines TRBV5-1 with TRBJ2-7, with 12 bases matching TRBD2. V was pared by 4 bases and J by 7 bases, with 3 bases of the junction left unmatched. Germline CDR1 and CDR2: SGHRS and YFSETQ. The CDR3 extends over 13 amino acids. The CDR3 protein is CASSLGTSGEQYF. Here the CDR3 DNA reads TGCGCCAGCAGCCTAGGGACTAGCGGGGAGCAGTACTTC.

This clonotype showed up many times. The CDR3, as DNA: TGTGCCAGCAGTGATTCAGAGACCCAGTACTTC. This codes for CASSDSETQYF. The chain carries TRBV2 and TRBJ2-5; D unclear. This CDR3 has 11 amino acids. The V gene's germline CDR1 is SNHLY and CDR2 FYNNEI. Trimming took off 3 bases at V and 4 bases at J, with 3 bases between the two ends. The entire variable domain, with the rest obtained from reference TRBV2 and TRBJ2-5, is as follows: EPEVTQTPSHQVTQMGQEVILRCVPISNHLYFYWYRQILGQKVEFLVSFYNNEISEKSEIFDDQFSVERPDGSNFTLKIRSTKLEDSAMYFCASSDSETQYFGPGTRLLVL.

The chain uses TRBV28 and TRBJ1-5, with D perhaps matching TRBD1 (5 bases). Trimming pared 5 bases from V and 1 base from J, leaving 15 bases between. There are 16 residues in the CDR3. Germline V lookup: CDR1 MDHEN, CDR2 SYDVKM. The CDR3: CASSPRRGVSNQPQHF. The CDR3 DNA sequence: TGTGCCAGCAGTCCCCGTCGGGGGGTAAGCAATCAGCCCCAGCATTTT.

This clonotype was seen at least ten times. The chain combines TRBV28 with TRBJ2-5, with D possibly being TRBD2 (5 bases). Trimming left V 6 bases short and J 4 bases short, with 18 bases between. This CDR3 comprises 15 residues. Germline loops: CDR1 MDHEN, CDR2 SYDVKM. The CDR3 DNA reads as TGTGCCAGCAGCCTGAGGGCGGGTTTCTCAGAGACCCAGTACTTC. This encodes CASSLRAGFSETQYF.

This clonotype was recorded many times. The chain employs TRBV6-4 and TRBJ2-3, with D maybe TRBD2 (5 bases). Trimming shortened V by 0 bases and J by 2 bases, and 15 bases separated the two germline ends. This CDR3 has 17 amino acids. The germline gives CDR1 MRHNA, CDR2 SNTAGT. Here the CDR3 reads CASSDSSSGGLTDTQYF. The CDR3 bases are TGTGCCAGCAGTGACTCGAGCAGCGGAGGCCTCACAGATACGCAGTATTTT.

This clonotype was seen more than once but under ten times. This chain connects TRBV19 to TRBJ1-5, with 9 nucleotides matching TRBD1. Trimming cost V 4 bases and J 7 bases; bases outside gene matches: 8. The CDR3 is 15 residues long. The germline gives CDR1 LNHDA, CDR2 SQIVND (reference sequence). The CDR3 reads CASSTTGGLGQPQHF. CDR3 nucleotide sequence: TGTGCCAGTAGTACGACAGGGGGACTGGGACAGCCCCAGCATTTT. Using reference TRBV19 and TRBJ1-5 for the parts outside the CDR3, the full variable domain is DGGITQSPKYLFRKEGQNVTLSCEQNLNHDAMYWYRQDPGQGLRLIYYSQIVNDFQKGDIAEGYSVSREKKESFPLTVTSAQKNPTAFYLCASSTTGGLGQPQHFGDGTRLSIL.

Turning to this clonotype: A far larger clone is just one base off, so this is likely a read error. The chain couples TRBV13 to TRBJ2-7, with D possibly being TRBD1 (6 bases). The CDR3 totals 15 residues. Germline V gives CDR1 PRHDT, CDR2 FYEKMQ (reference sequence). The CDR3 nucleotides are TGTACCAGCAGTTTCCAACCAGGGGTATCCTACGAGCAGTACTTC. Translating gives CTSSFQPGVSYEQYF.

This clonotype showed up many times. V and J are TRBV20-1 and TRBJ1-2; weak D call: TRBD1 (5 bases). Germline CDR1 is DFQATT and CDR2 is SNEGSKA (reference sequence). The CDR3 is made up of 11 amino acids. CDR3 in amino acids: CRNIRGDGYTF. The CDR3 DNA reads TGCCGGAATATACGGGGGGACGGCTACACCTTC.

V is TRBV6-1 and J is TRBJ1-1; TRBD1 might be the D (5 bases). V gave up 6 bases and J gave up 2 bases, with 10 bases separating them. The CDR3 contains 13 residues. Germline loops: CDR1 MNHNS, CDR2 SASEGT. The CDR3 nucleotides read TGTGCCAGCAGACACGGACAAAACACTGAAGCTTTCTTT. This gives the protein CASRHGQNTEAFF.